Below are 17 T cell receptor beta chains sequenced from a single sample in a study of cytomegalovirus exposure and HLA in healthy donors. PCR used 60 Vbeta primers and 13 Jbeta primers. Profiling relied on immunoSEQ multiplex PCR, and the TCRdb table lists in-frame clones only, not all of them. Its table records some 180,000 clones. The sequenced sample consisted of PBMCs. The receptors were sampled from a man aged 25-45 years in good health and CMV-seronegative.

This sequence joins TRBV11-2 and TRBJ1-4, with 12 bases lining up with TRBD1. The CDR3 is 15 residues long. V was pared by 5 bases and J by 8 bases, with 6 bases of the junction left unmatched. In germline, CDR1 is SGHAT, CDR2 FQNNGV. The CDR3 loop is CASSPGTGGWEKLFF. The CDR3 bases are TGTGCCAGCAGCCCCGGGACAGGGGGCTGGGAAAAACTGTTTTTT.

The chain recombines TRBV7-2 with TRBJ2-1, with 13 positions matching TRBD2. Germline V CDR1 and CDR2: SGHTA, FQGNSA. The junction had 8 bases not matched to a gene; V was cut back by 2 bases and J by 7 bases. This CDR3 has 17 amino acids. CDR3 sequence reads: CASSLHLGLAGANEQFF. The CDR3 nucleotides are TGTGCCAGCAGCTTACATCTCGGACTAGCGGGGGCTAATGAGCAGTTCTTC.

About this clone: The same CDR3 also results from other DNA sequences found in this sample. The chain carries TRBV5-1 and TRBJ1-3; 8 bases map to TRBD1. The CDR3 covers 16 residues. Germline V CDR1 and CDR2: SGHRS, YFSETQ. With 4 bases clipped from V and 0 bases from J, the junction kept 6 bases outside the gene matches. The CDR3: CASSPEGQGSGNTIYF. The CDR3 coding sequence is TGCGCCAGCAGCCCGGAAGGACAGGGCTCTGGAAACACCATATATTTT.

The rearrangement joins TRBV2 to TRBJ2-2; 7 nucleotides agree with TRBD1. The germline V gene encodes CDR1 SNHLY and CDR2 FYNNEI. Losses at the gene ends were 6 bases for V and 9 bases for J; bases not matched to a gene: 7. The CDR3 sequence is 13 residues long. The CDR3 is CASSVDRVRELFF. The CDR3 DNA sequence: TGTGCCAGCAGCGTCGACAGGGTCCGGGAGCTGTTTTTT.

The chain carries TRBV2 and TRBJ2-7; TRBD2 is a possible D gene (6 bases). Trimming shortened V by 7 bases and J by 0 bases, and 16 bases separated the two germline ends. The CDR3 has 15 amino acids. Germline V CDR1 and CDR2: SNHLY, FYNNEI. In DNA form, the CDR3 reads TGTGCCAGCATCGGGGGTAGGCCGAGCTCCTACGAGCAGTACTTC. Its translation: CASIGGRPSSYEQYF.

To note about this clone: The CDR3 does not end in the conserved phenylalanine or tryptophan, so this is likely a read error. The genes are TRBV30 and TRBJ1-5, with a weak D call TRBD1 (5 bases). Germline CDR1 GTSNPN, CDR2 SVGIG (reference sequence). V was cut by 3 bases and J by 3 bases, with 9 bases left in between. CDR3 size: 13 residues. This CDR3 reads CAWRGVDNQPQHS. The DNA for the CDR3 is TGTGCCTGGAGAGGGGTTGACAATCAGCCCCAGCATTCT.

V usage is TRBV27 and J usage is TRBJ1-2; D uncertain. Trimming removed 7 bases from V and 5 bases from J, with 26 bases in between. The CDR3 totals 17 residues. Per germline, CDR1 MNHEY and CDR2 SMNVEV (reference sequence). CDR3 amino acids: CASTLLQLVGSPYGYTF. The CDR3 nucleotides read TGTGCCAGCACCCTACTACAACTGGTTGGCAGCCCTTATGGCTACACCTTC.

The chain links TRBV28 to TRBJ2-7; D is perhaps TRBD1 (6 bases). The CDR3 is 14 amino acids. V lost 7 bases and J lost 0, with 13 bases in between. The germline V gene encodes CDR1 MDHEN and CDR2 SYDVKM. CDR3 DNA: TGTGCCAGCACGCCAGGACAGCTCTCCTACGAGCAGTACTTC. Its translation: CASTPGQLSYEQYF.

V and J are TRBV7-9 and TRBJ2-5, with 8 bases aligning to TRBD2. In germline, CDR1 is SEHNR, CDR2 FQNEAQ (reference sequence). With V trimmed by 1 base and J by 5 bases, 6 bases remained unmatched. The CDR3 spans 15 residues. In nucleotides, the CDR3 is TGTGCCAGCAGCTTAGAACTACGGGAGGGGGAGACCCAGTACTTC. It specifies CASSLELREGETQYF.

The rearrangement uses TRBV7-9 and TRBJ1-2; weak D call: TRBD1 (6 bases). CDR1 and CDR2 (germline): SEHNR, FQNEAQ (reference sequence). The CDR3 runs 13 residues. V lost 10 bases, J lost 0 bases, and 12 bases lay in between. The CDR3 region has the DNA TGTGCCACCAACAGGGACCCTAACTATGGCTACACCTTC. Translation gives CATNRDPNYGYTF.

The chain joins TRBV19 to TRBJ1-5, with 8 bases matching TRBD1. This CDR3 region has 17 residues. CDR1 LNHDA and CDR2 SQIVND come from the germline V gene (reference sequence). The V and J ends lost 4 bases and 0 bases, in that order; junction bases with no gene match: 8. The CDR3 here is CASSRQGMDYSNQPQHF. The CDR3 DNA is TGTGCCAGTAGTAGACAGGGGATGGACTATAGCAATCAGCCCCAGCATTTT.

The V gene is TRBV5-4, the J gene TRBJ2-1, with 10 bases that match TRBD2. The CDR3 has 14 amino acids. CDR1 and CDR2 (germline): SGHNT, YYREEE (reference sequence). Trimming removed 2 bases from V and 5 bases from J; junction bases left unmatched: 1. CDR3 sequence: CASSLAGGHNEQFF. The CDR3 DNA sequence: TGTGCCAGCAGCTTAGCGGGAGGGCACAATGAGCAGTTCTTC.

The CDR3 spells CASRLTLRGTEAFF. The CDR3 bases are TGTGCCAGTAGATTAACCCTCCGGGGGACTGAAGCTTTCTTT. The rearrangement uses TRBV19 and TRBJ1-1; tentative D call: TRBD1 (5 bases). Germline lookup yields CDR1 LNHDA and CDR2 SQIVND (reference sequence). The CDR3 spans 14 residues. The V end lost 6 bases, the J end lost 5 bases, and 16 bases lay between the germline ends.

The CDR3 DNA follows: TGCGCCAGCAGTGAGTCTAAGTGGGCCGAGCAGTACTTC. It yields the protein CASSESKWAEQYF. The V and J genes are TRBV10-2 and TRBJ2-5, with no clear D. The J call is uncertain, as TRBJ2-7 better fits the DNA end. Germline CDR1 reads WSHSY; CDR2 reads SAAADI. This CDR3 is built from 13 residues.

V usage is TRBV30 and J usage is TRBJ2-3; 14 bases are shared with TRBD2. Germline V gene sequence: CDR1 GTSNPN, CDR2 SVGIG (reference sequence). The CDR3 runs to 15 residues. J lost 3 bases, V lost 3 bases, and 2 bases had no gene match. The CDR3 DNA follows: TGTGCCTGGAGGGGACTAGCGGGAGTAACAGATACGCAGTATTTT. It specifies CAWRGLAGVTDTQYF.

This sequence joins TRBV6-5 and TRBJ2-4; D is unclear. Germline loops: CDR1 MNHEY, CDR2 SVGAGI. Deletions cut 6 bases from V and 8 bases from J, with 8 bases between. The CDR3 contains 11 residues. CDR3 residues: CASSWRHIQYF. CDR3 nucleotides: TGTGCCAGCAGCTGGAGACACATTCAGTACTTC.

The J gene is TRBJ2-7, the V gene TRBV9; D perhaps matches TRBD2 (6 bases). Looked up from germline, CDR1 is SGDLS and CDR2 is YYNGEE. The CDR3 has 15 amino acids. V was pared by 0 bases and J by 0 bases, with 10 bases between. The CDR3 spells CASSVGGESSYEQYF. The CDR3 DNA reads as TGTGCCAGCAGCGTAGGGGGGGAGAGCTCCTACGAGCAGTACTTC.